The 4 T cell receptor beta chains reported below all come from one sample, sequenced in a study of siplizumab effects on memory and regulatory T cells (dated by TCRdb to between 2019 and 2020). Libraries came from the immunoSEQ multiplex PCR assay. The clones in this table, taken by TCRdb from immuneACCESS, are in-frame only. Not every clone is retained; where verified, under half of the shortfall comes from an unresolved V gene, and the cause of the rest is unknown. The sample table shows 85,000 to 130,000 clones, and 94% are seen once. Approximately 0.61% of the sample is taken by the ten largest. Source material: Tregs sorted from blood. These receptors were obtained from a human donor in good health.

The chain uses TRBV5-1 and TRBJ2-1; TRBD1 might be the D (5 bases). This CDR3 region has 14 residues. V lost 4 bases and J 0 bases, leaving 8 bases between the germline ends. Germline assignment: CDR1 SGHRS and CDR2 YFSETQ. DNA for the CDR3: TGCGCCAGCAGCCCAGGACACTCCTACAATGAGCAGTTCTTC. This encodes CASSPGHSYNEQFF.

Comments on this clone: The germline gene is not matched at one end of the junction; a read error may be the cause. V gene TRBV7-8 combines with J gene TRBJ2-1, with D maybe TRBD1 (6 bases). CDR1 and CDR2 from the germline V gene are SGHVS and FQNEAQ. This CDR3 contains 14 residues. The CDR3 loop is CASSDRHSNNEQFF. The CDR3 bases are TGTGCCAGCAGCGACAGGCACTCCAACAATGAGCAGTTCTTC.

The chain recombines TRBV5-4 with TRBJ1-4; D might be TRBD1 (6 bases). This CDR3 has 17 residues. V was pared by 5 bases and J by 8 bases, with 25 bases between. Germline loops: CDR1 SGHNT, CDR2 YYREEE (reference sequence). This CDR3 reads CASSRLGGGALGEKLFF. The CDR3 DNA is TGTGCCAGCAGTCGGCTCGGGGGCGGAGCTTTGGGAGAAAAACTGTTTTTT.

This sequence joins TRBV28 and TRBJ2-7, with 11 bases that match TRBD2. Trimming took 3 bases from V and 3 from J; bases not matched to a gene: 4. This CDR3 is 15 amino acids long. Germline V gene lookup returns CDR1 MDHEN and CDR2 SYDVKM. DNA for the CDR3: TGTGCCAGCAGTTTTCTGGGGACTAGCGGCTACGAGCAGTACTTC. Protein sequence: CASSFLGTSGYEQYF.